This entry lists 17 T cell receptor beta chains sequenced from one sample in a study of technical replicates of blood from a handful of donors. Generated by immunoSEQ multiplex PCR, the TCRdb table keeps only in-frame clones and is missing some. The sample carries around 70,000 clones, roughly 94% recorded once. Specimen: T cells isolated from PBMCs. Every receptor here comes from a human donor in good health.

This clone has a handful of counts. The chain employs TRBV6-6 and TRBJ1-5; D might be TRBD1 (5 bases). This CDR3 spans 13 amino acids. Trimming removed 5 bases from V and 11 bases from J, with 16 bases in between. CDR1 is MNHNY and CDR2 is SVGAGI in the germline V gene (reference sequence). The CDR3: CASSQGAGRTQHF. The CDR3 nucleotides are TGTGCCAGCAGTCAAGGGGCAGGACGGACCCAGCATTTT.

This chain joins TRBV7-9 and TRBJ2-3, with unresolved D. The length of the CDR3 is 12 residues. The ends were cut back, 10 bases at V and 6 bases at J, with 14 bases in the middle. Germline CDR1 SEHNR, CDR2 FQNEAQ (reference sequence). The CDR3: CAIPTPRDTQYF. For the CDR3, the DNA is TGTGCCATCCCCACTCCGAGGGATACGCAGTATTTT.

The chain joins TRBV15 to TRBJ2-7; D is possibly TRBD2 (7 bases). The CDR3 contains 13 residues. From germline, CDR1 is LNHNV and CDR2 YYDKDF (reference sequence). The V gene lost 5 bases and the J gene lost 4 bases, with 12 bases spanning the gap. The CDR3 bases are TGTGCCACCAGCTTAGGGGGGGCATACGAGCAGTACTTC. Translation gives CATSLGGAYEQYF.

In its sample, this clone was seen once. CDR3 sequence: CASTAGDYTEAFF. The CDR3 nucleotides are TGTGCCAGCACCGCGGGGGATTACACTGAAGCTTTCTTT. The gene calls are TRBV2 and TRBJ1-1; perhaps TRBD1 as D (5 bases). CDR1 SNHLY and CDR2 FYNNEI come from the germline V gene. The CDR3 contains 13 residues. The ends were cut back, 7 bases at V and 3 bases at J, with 12 bases in the middle.

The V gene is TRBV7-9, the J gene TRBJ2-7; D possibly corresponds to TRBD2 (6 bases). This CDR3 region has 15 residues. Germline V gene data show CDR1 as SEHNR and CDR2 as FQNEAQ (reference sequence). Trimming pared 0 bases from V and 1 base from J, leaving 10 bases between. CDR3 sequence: CASSLAGTHSYEQYF. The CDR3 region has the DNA TGTGCCAGCAGCTTAGCCGGGACTCATTCCTACGAGCAGTACTTC.

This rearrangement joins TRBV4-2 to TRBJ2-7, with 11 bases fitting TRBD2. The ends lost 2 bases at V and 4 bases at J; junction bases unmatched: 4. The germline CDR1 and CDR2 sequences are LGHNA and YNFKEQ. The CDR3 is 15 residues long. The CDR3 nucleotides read TGTGCCAGCAGCCAAACGACTAGCGGGACTTACGAGCAGTACTTC. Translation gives CASSQTTSGTYEQYF.

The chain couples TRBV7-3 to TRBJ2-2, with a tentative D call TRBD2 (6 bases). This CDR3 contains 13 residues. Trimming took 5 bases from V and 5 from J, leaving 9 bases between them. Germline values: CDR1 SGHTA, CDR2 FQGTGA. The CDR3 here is CASSTGTTGELFF. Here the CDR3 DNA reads TGTGCCAGCAGCACCGGGACTACCGGGGAGCTGTTTTTT.

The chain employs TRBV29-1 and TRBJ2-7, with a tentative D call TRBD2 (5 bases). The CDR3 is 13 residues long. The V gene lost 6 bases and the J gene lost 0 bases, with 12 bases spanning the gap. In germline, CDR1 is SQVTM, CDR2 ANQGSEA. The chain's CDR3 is CSVTTGSSYEQYF. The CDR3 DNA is TGCAGCGTAACGACGGGAAGCTCCTACGAGCAGTACTTC.

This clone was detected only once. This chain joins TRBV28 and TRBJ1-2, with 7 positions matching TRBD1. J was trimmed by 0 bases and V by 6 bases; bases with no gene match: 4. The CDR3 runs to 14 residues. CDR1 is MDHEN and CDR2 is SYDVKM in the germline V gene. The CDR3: CASRRDSSNYGYTF. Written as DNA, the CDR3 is TGTGCCAGCAGACGGGACAGCTCTAACTATGGCTACACCTTC.

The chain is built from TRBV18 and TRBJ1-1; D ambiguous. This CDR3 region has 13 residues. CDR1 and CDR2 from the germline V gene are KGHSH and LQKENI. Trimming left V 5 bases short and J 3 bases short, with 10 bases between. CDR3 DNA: TGTGCCAGCTCAACCGAGAGGGACACTGAAGCTTTCTTT. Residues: CASSTERDTEAFF.

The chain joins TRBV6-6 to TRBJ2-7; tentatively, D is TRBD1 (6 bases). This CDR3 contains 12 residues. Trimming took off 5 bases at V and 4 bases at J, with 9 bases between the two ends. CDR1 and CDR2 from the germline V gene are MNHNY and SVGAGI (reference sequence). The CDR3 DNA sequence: TGTGCCAGCAGTGGACAGTTTTACGAGCAGTACTTC. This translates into CASSGQFYEQYF.

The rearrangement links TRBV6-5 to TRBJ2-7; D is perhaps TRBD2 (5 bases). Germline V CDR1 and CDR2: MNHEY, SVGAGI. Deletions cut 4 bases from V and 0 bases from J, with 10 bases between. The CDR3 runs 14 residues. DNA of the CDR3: TGTGCCAGCAGTTTTGGAGCGGCCTCCTACGAGCAGTACTTC. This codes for CASSFGAASYEQYF.

This CDR3 is CASSGYREGYTF. The CDR3 nucleotides are TGTGCCAGCAGCGGCTACAGGGAGGGCTACACCTTC. This rearrangement joins TRBV9 to TRBJ1-2, with D perhaps TRBD1 (6 bases). V was shortened by 3 bases and J by 8 bases, with 11 bases between the two germline ends. This CDR3 has 12 amino acids. Germline lookup yields CDR1 SGDLS and CDR2 YYNGEE.

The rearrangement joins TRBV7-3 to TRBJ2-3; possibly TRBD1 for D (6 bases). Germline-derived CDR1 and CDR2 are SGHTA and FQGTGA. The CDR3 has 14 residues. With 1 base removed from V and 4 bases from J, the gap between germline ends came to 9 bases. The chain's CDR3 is CASSLIQGADTQYF. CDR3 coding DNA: TGTGCCAGCAGCTTAATACAGGGAGCAGATACGCAGTATTTT. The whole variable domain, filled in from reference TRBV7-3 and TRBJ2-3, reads GAGVSQTPSNKVTEKGKYVELRCDPISGHTALYWYRQSLGQGPEFLIYFQGTGAADDSGLPNDRFFAVRPEGSVSTLKIQRTERGDSAVYLCASSLIQGADTQYFGPGTRLTVL.

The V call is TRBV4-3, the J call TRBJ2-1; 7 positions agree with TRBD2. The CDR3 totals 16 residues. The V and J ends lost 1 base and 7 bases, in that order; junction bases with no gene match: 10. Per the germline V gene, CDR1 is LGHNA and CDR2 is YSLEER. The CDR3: CASSQVLGGGRNEQFF. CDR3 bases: TGCGCCAGCAGCCAAGTTTTGGGCGGGGGAAGAAATGAGCAGTTCTTC.

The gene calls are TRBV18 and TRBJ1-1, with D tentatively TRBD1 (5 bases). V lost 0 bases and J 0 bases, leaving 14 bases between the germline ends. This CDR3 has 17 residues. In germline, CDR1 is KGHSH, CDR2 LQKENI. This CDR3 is CASSPPNQGPMNTEAFF. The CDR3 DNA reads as TGTGCCAGCTCACCACCAAATCAGGGCCCGATGAACACTGAAGCTTTCTTT.

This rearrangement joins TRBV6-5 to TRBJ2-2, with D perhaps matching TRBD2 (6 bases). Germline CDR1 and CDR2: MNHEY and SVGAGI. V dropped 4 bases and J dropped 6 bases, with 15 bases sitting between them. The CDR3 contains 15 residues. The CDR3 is CASSSRRAVAGELFF. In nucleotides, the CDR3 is TGTGCCAGCAGTTCCCGGAGGGCGGTGGCCGGGGAGCTGTTTTTT.